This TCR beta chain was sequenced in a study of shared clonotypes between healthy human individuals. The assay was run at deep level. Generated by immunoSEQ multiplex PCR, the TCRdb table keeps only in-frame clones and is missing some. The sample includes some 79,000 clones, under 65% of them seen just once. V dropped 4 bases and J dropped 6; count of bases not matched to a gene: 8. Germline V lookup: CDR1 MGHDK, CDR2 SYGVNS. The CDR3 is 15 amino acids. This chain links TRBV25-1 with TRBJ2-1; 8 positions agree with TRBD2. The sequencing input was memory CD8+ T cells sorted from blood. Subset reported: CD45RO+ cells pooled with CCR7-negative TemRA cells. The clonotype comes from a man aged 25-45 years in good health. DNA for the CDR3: TGTGCCAGCAGTGCTTCAGCGGGAGAAAGCAATGAGCAGTTCTTC. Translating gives CASSASAGESNEQFF.